These 6 T cell receptor beta chains were sequenced from one sample in a study of T cells in Graves' hyperthyroidism and ophthalmopathy. Amplification of TCR beta CDR3 regions used RNA as the template. Initially, a first-round RT-PCR of the TCR CDR3 employed the HTBI primer set. A single record per CDR3 protein comes from TCRdb applying MiXCR to the multiplex PCR reads. The sample lists around 760,000 distinct CDR3 sequences; roughly a third were seen once. Sample: blood. These receptors were collected from a woman aged 40 to 50 with Graves' hyperthyroidism.

For this clonotype: A much larger clone differs by one base, so this may be a read error. This chain uses TRBV12-3 or TRBV12-4 with TRBJ2-7; TRBD1 or TRBD2 may be the D gene (5 bases each). The V gene lost 8 bases and the J gene lost 5 bases, with 16 bases spanning the gap. The CDR3 contains 13 residues. The CDR3 protein is CASATRSGHEQYF. The CDR3 bases are TGTGCCAGCGCCACACGGTCGGGGCACGAGCAGTACTTC.

This clonotype was detected a few times. This sequence joins TRBV19 and TRBJ2-5; TRBD1 matches 11 bases. J was trimmed by 0 bases and V by 3 bases; bases with no gene match: 9. This CDR3 region has 18 residues. The V gene's germline CDR1 is LNHDA and CDR2 SQIVND (reference sequence). The CDR3 spells CASSIGGGTGGYQETQYF. The CDR3 DNA is TGTGCCAGTAGTATCGGGGGAGGGACAGGGGGGTACCAAGAGACCCAGTACTTC. Drawing the rest from reference TRBV19 and TRBJ2-5, the complete variable domain is DGGITQSPKYLFRKEGQNVTLSCEQNLNHDAMYWYRQDPGQGLRLIYYSQIVNDFQKGDIAEGYSVSREKKESFPLTVTSAQKNPTAFYLCASSIGGGTGGYQETQYFGPGTRLLVL.

In this sample, this clonotype turned up once. The rearrangement joins TRBV19 to TRBJ1-1, with unresolved D. Germline V lookup: CDR1 LNHDA, CDR2 SQIVND (reference sequence). The CDR3 totals 13 residues. The V gene lost 3 bases and the J gene lost 0 bases, with 5 bases spanning the gap. CDR3 coding DNA: TGTGCCAGTAGTATGCGGCTGAACACTGAAGCTTTCTTT. The encoded protein is CASSMRLNTEAFF.

In DNA form, the CDR3 reads TGTGCCAGCAGCCTAGGGGACATTGTTAGGGTGGCTTTCTTT. Protein: CASSLGDIVRVAFF. The V gene is TRBV7-2, the J gene TRBJ1-1; TRBD1 might be the D (6 bases). Trimming took off 5 bases at V and 11 bases at J, with 21 bases between the two ends. This CDR3 contains 14 residues. Germline V gene data show CDR1 as SGHTA and CDR2 as FQGNSA. Full variable domain (missing parts from reference TRBV7-2 and TRBJ1-1): GAGVSQSPSNKVTEKGKDVELRCDPISGHTALYWYRQSLGQGLEFLIYFQGNSAPDKSGLPSDRFSAERTGGSVSTLTIQRTQQEDSAVYLCASSLGDIVRVAFFGQGTRLTVV.

This clonotype was seen a handful of times. The gene calls are TRBV9 and TRBJ2-5; 9 nucleotides match TRBD1. Germline V gives CDR1 SGDLS, CDR2 YYNGEE. V gave up 7 bases and J gave up 4 bases; unmatched junction bases: 11. This CDR3 comprises 15 residues. CDR3 sequence: CASSAEGQGGETQYF. CDR3 bases: TGTGCCAGCTCGGCTGAGGGACAGGGAGGAGAGACCCAGTACTTC.

Only a few counts were recorded for this clonotype. The chain has TRBV4-3 and TRBJ1-2; D is undetermined. The V end lost 1 base, the J end lost 2 bases, and 11 bases lay between the germline ends. This CDR3 is 15 amino acids long. In germline, CDR1 is LGHNA, CDR2 YSLEER. The CDR3 region has the DNA TGCGCCAGCAGCCAAGTCATGACTCTAAACTATGGCTACACCTTC. It is translated as CASSQVMTLNYGYTF.